These T cell receptor beta chains were read from a single sample in a study of low-dose radiotherapy and immunotherapy resistance in tumors. TCRdb passed the reads through MiXCR, listing each CDR3 protein once. Found here are around 80,000 distinct CDR3 sequences, less than 20% of them singletons; the top ten hold roughly 1.4%. The sample consisted of PBMCs, taken after low-dose radiotherapy plus immunotherapy. These TCRs come from a male donor with prostate cancer. Both conserved end residues are part of each CDR3. The order of the fields is J gene, D gene, clone size, V gene, CDR3 DNA, CDR3 protein. The D gene is left open where the match is weak. Size values are once, few and many counts, or a class for expanded clones, and some rows have none.

J gene: TRBJ2-3
D gene: .
clone size: .
V gene: TRBV29-1
CDR3 DNA: TGCAGCGTTCATCGGGGAGCTAGTCTTACAGATACGCAGTATTTT
CDR3 protein: CSVHRGASLTDTQYF

J gene: TRBJ1-2
D gene: .
clone size: .
V gene: TRBV28
CDR3 DNA: TGTGCCATCCAGGATGGGGGGATGTTGTATGGCTACACCTTC
CDR3 protein: CAIQDGGMLYGYTF

J gene: TRBJ2-5
D gene: TRBD1
clone size: many
V gene: TRBV5-1
CDR3 DNA: TGCGCCAGCAGCCGGACAGGGGGAGAGACCCAGTACTTC
CDR3 protein: CASSRTGGETQYF

J gene: TRBJ2-1
D gene: .
clone size: many
V gene: TRBV30
CDR3 DNA: TGTGCCTGGAGTCCGGGACTTCCAAACAATGAGCAGTTCTTC
CDR3 protein: CAWSPGLPNNEQFF

J gene: TRBJ1-5
D gene: .
clone size: many
V gene: TRBV30
CDR3 DNA: TGTGCCTGGAGTGTGAGGGAAAATCAGCCCCAGCATTTT
CDR3 protein: CAWSVRENQPQHF

J gene: TRBJ2-7
D gene: TRBD1
clone size: .
V gene: TRBV6-2/TRBV6-3
CDR3 DNA: TGTGCCACCAGAACAGGGGGCGGCCACGAGCAGTACTTC
CDR3 protein: CATRTGGGHEQYF

J gene: TRBJ2-1
D gene: TRBD2
clone size: many
V gene: TRBV2
CDR3 DNA: TGTGCCAGCAAGCGGGAGAGCTACAATGAGCAGTTCTTC
CDR3 protein: CASKRESYNEQFF

J gene: TRBJ2-3
D gene: TRBD2
clone size: many
V gene: TRBV12-3/TRBV12-4
CDR3 DNA: TGTGCCAGCACCCAAGCGAGCGGGAGGAAACGAGATACGCAGTATTTT
CDR3 protein: CASTQASGRKRDTQYF

J gene: TRBJ2-1
D gene: TRBD1
clone size: many
V gene: TRBV19
CDR3 DNA: TGTGCCAGTAGTGCAACAGGGGGCTCCTACAATGAGCAGTTCTTC
CDR3 protein: CASSATGGSYNEQFF

J gene: TRBJ2-1
D gene: .
clone size: many
V gene: TRBV6-2/TRBV6-3
CDR3 DNA: TGTGCCAGCGGGGGTCTAGGATACAATGAGCAGTTCTTC
CDR3 protein: CASGGLGYNEQFF

J gene: TRBJ2-3
D gene: TRBD2
clone size: many
V gene: TRBV4-1
CDR3 DNA: TGCGCCAGCAGCCAACGCCGGGGACGCAAGGGGTTACTAGCGGGTCTGTCCCGGACGGATACGCAGTATTTT
CDR3 protein: CASSQRRGRKGLLAGLSRTDTQYF

J gene: TRBJ2-3
D gene: .
clone size: many
V gene: TRBV7-2
CDR3 DNA: TGTGCCAGCAGCCCAGACAGTCTGGGCACAGATACGCAGTATTTT
CDR3 protein: CASSPDSLGTDTQYF

J gene: TRBJ2-7
D gene: .
clone size: many
V gene: TRBV18
CDR3 DNA: TGTGCCAGCTCACTGTCAGGCGGCGGATACGAGCAGTACTTC
CDR3 protein: CASSLSGGGYEQYF

J gene: TRBJ2-5
D gene: .
clone size: .
V gene: TRBV3-1
CDR3 DNA: TGTGCCAGCAGCTCAGGGAGGACCCAGTACTTC
CDR3 protein: CASSSGRTQYF

J gene: TRBJ1-3
D gene: .
clone size: many
V gene: TRBV10-3
CDR3 DNA: TGTGCCATCAGTGGGTCTCAGATCTCGGCGGCGGGAAACACCATATATTTT
CDR3 protein: CAISGSQISAAGNTIYF

J gene: TRBJ1-1
D gene: .
clone size: many
V gene: TRBV6-2/TRBV6-3
CDR3 DNA: TGTGCCAGCACTATGGCAACTGAAGCTTTCTTT
CDR3 protein: CASTMATEAFF

J gene: TRBJ2-5
D gene: .
clone size: many
V gene: TRBV7-9
CDR3 DNA: TGTGCCAGCAGCGGGGGAAGTCGGGTCCTAAAAGAGACCCAGTACTTC
CDR3 protein: CASSGGSRVLKETQYF

J gene: TRBJ1-4
D gene: .
clone size: .
V gene: TRBV4-3
CDR3 DNA: TGCGTCAGCTGCCAAGCATCAGGGGATGGGGAAAAACTGTTTTTT
CDR3 protein: CVSCQASGDGEKLFF

J gene: TRBJ2-3
D gene: TRBD2
clone size: many
V gene: TRBV4-3
CDR3 DNA: TGCGCCAGCAGCCAACTAGCGGGAGTCTATAGCACAGATACGCAGTATTTT
CDR3 protein: CASSQLAGVYSTDTQYF

J gene: TRBJ2-7
D gene: TRBD2
clone size: many
V gene: TRBV28
CDR3 DNA: TGTGCCAGCAGGGGGACTAGCGGGTCTTGGTACGAGCAGTACTTC
CDR3 protein: CASRGTSGSWYEQYF

J gene: TRBJ1-2
D gene: .
clone size: many
V gene: TRBV18
CDR3 DNA: TGTGCCAGCTCACCCTCGACTCCGGCGACCTATGGCTACACCTTC
CDR3 protein: CASSPSTPATYGYTF

J gene: TRBJ2-5
D gene: .
clone size: many
V gene: TRBV28
CDR3 DNA: TGTGCCAGCAGCCCGACAATCCAAGAGACCCAGTACTTC
CDR3 protein: CASSPTIQETQYF

J gene: TRBJ1-2
D gene: .
clone size: few
V gene: TRBV18
CDR3 DNA: TGTGCCAGCTCACGTCTTGACAGCGACTATGGCTACACCTTC
CDR3 protein: CASSRLDSDYGYTF

J gene: TRBJ1-2
D gene: .
clone size: many
V gene: TRBV28
CDR3 DNA: TGTGCCAGCTCCCTCCCCGGACACGATGGCTACACCTTC
CDR3 protein: CASSLPGHDGYTF

J gene: TRBJ2-2
D gene: TRBD2
clone size: many
V gene: TRBV20-1
CDR3 DNA: TGCAGTGCTACGAGCGGGAGCACCGGGGAGCTGTTTTTT
CDR3 protein: CSATSGSTGELFF

J gene: TRBJ2-3
D gene: .
clone size: .
V gene: TRBV5-1
CDR3 DNA: TGCGCCAGCAGCTTGATCGGGGACCGGGGAGATACGCAGTATTTT
CDR3 protein: CASSLIGDRGDTQYF

J gene: TRBJ1-4
D gene: .
clone size: many
V gene: TRBV5-1
CDR3 DNA: TGCGCCAGCAGGCCCCAACCAACTAATGAAAAACTGTTTTTT
CDR3 protein: CASRPQPTNEKLFF

J gene: TRBJ2-2
D gene: TRBD1
clone size: .
V gene: TRBV6-2/TRBV6-3
CDR3 DNA: TGTGCCATCCGGTCCGGGACAGCAAACACCGGGGAGCTGTTTTTT
CDR3 protein: CAIRSGTANTGELFF

J gene: TRBJ2-1
D gene: .
clone size: many
V gene: TRBV20-1
CDR3 DNA: TGCAGTGCTAGAGAGGGGACAACCACAGGCAATGAGCAGTTCTTC
CDR3 protein: CSAREGTTTGNEQFF

J gene: TRBJ2-7
D gene: .
clone size: many
V gene: TRBV15
CDR3 DNA: TGTGCCACCAGCAGAGAACGTTGGGGACGTAGCGAGCAGTACTTC
CDR3 protein: CATSRERWGRSEQYF

J gene: TRBJ2-5
D gene: TRBD1
clone size: many
V gene: TRBV29-1
CDR3 DNA: TGCAGCGTGACAGGGGAGAACTTCGAGACCCAGTACTTC
CDR3 protein: CSVTGENFETQYF

J gene: TRBJ2-3
D gene: TRBD2
clone size: many
V gene: TRBV4-2
CDR3 DNA: TGTGCCAGCAGCCAAGATCTAGCGGGATGGATAGATACGCAGTATTTT
CDR3 protein: CASSQDLAGWIDTQYF

J gene: TRBJ2-6
D gene: .
clone size: many
V gene: TRBV6-1
CDR3 DNA: TGTGCCAGCACTCGGTCCCCCTCTGGGGCCAACGTCCTGACTTTC
CDR3 protein: CASTRSPSGANVLTF

J gene: TRBJ2-1
D gene: .
clone size: .
V gene: TRBV30
CDR3 DNA: TGTGCCTGGACCCGGAGAGAACGGAATGAGCAGTTCTTC
CDR3 protein: CAWTRRERNEQFF

J gene: TRBJ2-2
D gene: TRBD2
clone size: many
V gene: TRBV6-5
CDR3 DNA: TGTGCCAGCAGTAACCCGGGACTAGCATCAGCCGGGGAGCTGTTTTTT
CDR3 protein: CASSNPGLASAGELFF

J gene: TRBJ2-4
D gene: TRBD2
clone size: many
V gene: TRBV7-9
CDR3 DNA: TGTGCCAGCAGCCAGCGGGGGGGCGGCGAAAACATTCAGTACTTC
CDR3 protein: CASSQRGGGENIQYF

J gene: TRBJ1-5
D gene: TRBD1
clone size: many
V gene: TRBV6-5
CDR3 DNA: TGTGCCAGCAGTTACTCGTCCCCCGGGACAGGGGCTCAGCCCCAGCATTTT
CDR3 protein: CASSYSSPGTGAQPQHF

J gene: TRBJ1-3
D gene: .
clone size: many
V gene: TRBV7-2
CDR3 DNA: TGTGCCAGCAGCTTAGCTAGGGACCCTGGAAACACCATATATTTT
CDR3 protein: CASSLARDPGNTIYF

J gene: TRBJ2-2
D gene: TRBD1
clone size: many
V gene: TRBV28
CDR3 DNA: TGTGCCAGCAGTTCGACAGGGTCCGGGGAGCTGTTTTTT
CDR3 protein: CASSSTGSGELFF

J gene: TRBJ2-7
D gene: .
clone size: many
V gene: TRBV10-3
CDR3 DNA: TGTGCCATCAGTGACGGGTACACCTACGAGCAGTACTTC
CDR3 protein: CAISDGYTYEQYF

J gene: TRBJ2-3
D gene: TRBD1
clone size: many
V gene: TRBV5-1
CDR3 DNA: TGCGCCAGCAGCTTGGCGACAGGGACAGAAGATACGCAGTATTTT
CDR3 protein: CASSLATGTEDTQYF

J gene: TRBJ2-7
D gene: .
clone size: many
V gene: TRBV6-2/TRBV6-3
CDR3 DNA: TGTGCCAGCAGTATCGATCTAGCGAAAATCTACGAGCAGTACTTC
CDR3 protein: CASSIDLAKIYEQYF

J gene: TRBJ2-6
D gene: .
clone size: .
V gene: TRBV7-9
CDR3 DNA: TGTGCCGCCCCCGAGGGCACCCCCTCTGGGGCCAACGTCCTGACTTTC
CDR3 protein: CAAPEGTPSGANVLTF

J gene: TRBJ1-3
D gene: .
clone size: .
V gene: TRBV7-2
CDR3 DNA: TGTGCCAGCAGCTTAGCGCCTTTAACAGGGAACACCATATATTTT
CDR3 protein: CASSLAPLTGNTIYF

J gene: TRBJ2-1
D gene: TRBD2
clone size: many
V gene: TRBV7-3
CDR3 DNA: TGTGCCAGCAGCTTAAGAGTGGCTAGCGGGAGTTCGGGGCAGTTCTTC
CDR3 protein: CASSLRVASGSSGQFF

J gene: TRBJ1-1
D gene: .
clone size: many
V gene: TRBV2
CDR3 DNA: TGTGCCAGCAGTGAACGGGGGAACACTGAAGCTTTCTTT
CDR3 protein: CASSERGNTEAFF

J gene: TRBJ2-2
D gene: TRBD1
clone size: many
V gene: TRBV7-2
CDR3 DNA: TGTGCCGGAAAGGGGGCTGGCGGGGAGCTGTTTTTT
CDR3 protein: CAGKGAGGELFF

J gene: TRBJ2-3
D gene: TRBD2
clone size: many
V gene: TRBV7-9
CDR3 DNA: TGTGCCAGCAGCTTGACTAGCGGGAGGGCAGATACGCAGTATTTT
CDR3 protein: CASSLTSGRADTQYF

J gene: TRBJ2-7
D gene: TRBD2
clone size: many
V gene: TRBV7-2
CDR3 DNA: TGTGCCAGCAGCTTAGGGGGACCGGCTAGCGGATTCTACGAGCAGTACTTC
CDR3 protein: CASSLGGPASGFYEQYF

J gene: TRBJ2-1
D gene: TRBD2
clone size: many
V gene: TRBV19
CDR3 DNA: TGTGCCAGTACCCAAGGGCTAGCGGCAGGATACAATGAGCAGTTCTTC
CDR3 protein: CASTQGLAAGYNEQFF

J gene: TRBJ1-1
D gene: .
clone size: many
V gene: TRBV25-1
CDR3 DNA: TGTGCCAGCAGTAAGATAGGGGGCACTGAAGCTTTCTTT
CDR3 protein: CASSKIGGTEAFF

J gene: TRBJ2-5
D gene: .
clone size: few
V gene: TRBV5-1
CDR3 DNA: TGCGCCAGCAGCGCCGGAGAGACCCAGTACTTC
CDR3 protein: CASSAGETQYF

J gene: TRBJ2-5
D gene: TRBD1
clone size: many
V gene: TRBV2
CDR3 DNA: TGTGCCAGCAGTGAATCCCCTTGGGGACAGGTTAGGCAAGAGACCCAGTACTTC
CDR3 protein: CASSESPWGQVRQETQYF

J gene: TRBJ2-3
D gene: .
clone size: many
V gene: TRBV28
CDR3 DNA: TGTGCCAGCAGTGCGGACCAAAACACAGATACGCAGTATTTT
CDR3 protein: CASSADQNTDTQYF

J gene: TRBJ2-1
D gene: TRBD2
clone size: many
V gene: TRBV24-1
CDR3 DNA: TGTGCCACCAGTGATACTAGCGGGTCGTACAATGAGCAGTTCTTC
CDR3 protein: CATSDTSGSYNEQFF

J gene: TRBJ2-5
D gene: .
clone size: many
V gene: TRBV6-2/TRBV6-3
CDR3 DNA: TGTGCCAGCAGTTACCCGGGGGAAGAGACCCAGTACTTC
CDR3 protein: CASSYPGEETQYF

J gene: TRBJ2-7
D gene: TRBD1
clone size: many
V gene: TRBV11-2
CDR3 DNA: TGTGCCAGCAGCTTAGTTACAGGGGCCTCCTACGAGCAGTACTTC
CDR3 protein: CASSLVTGASYEQYF

J gene: TRBJ2-5
D gene: .
clone size: many
V gene: TRBV5-4
CDR3 DNA: TGTGCCAGCAGCCTACAGGGTGGGGAGACCCAGTACTTC
CDR3 protein: CASSLQGGETQYF

J gene: TRBJ1-1
D gene: .
clone size: many
V gene: TRBV14
CDR3 DNA: TGTGCCAGCAGCCAGATCAGGAACACTGAAGCTTTCTTT
CDR3 protein: CASSQIRNTEAFF